Reported below is one T cell receptor beta chain. The target antigen is unknown. Clones were read by immunoSEQ multiplex PCR, and TCRdb kept only the in-frame ones, dropping some. The sample lists 74,000 or so clones, about 93% occurring once. The CDR3 sequence is 15 residues long. Germline values: CDR1 ENHRY, CDR2 SYGVKD. The J segment lost 4 bases and the V segment lost 6 bases, leaving 7 bases of the junction unmatched. A history of autoimmune disease or systemic immunosuppression excluded patients. The data stem from a study of OX40 agonist ivuxolimab in advanced cancers. Across the study: Subjects had a mean age of roughly 60 years, with a range of about 23 to 90; roughly 83% were male.

Study-wide results and caveats: Dose levels from 0.1 to 3.0 mg/kg saw CD4+ and CD8+ blood T cells expand clonally by week 6. Which antigen the expanded peripheral T cells recognized is unknown.

The chain links TRBV10-3 to TRBJ2-2; 8 nucleotides align to TRBD1. The specimen comprised CD4+ or CD8+ T cells sorted from blood, sampled in a trial of the OX40 agonist ivuxolimab. This sequence was found in an adult with an advanced solid tumor such as melanoma, head and neck, liver or kidney cancer. CDR3 in DNA: TGTGCCATCAGCTCCGGGACAGGAGCCACCGGGGAGCTGTTTTTT. It codes for CAISSGTGATGELFF.